This TCR beta chain derives from a study of T cell repertoires in cytomegalovirus infection. Study details: Public TCR beta signatures indicated both CMV infection and matching HLA type.

This clonotype appeared many times. The antigen remains undetermined. Per the germline V gene, CDR1 is SEHNR and CDR2 is FQNEAQ (reference sequence). V lost 3 bases to trimming and J lost 7 bases; unmatched junction nucleotides: 11. There are 16 residues in the CDR3. TCRdb reprocessed the reads with MiXCR, giving one entry per CDR3 protein. The sample has 550,000 to 850,000 distinct CDR3 sequences, 30% to 35% seen once. Overall study findings and caveats: CMV-specific TCR beta clonotypes restricted by HLA-C were the ones dominating the ex vivo response.

Source: cultured PBMCs, taken from culture after CMV antigen stimulation. The V and J genes are TRBV7-9 and TRBJ2-7; TRBD2 aligns across 11 bases. The clonotype originates from a human donor in good health (CMV status not recorded). Some clones in this sample may be carry-over from other donors' samples. This CDR3 reads CASSLRPGLAVKEQYF. In DNA form, the CDR3 reads TGTGCCAGCAGCTTGAGGCCGGGACTAGCGGTGAAAGAGCAGTACTTC.